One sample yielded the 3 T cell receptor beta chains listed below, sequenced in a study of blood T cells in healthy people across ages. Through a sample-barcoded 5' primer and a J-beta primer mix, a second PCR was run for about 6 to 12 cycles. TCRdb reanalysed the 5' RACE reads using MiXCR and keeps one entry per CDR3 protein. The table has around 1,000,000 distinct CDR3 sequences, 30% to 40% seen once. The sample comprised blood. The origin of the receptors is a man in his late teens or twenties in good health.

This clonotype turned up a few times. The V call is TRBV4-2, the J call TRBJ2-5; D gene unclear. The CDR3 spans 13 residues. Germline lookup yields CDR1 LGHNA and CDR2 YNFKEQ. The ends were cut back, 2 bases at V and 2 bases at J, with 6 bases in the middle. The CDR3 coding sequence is TGTGCCAGCAGCCAAACCCCACAAGAGACCCAGTACTTC. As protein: CASSQTPQETQYF.

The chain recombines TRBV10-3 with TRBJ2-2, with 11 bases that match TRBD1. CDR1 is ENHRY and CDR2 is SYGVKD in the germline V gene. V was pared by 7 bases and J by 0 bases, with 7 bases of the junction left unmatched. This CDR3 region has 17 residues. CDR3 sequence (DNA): TGTGCCATCACTAGGGACAGGGGGTATTCGAACACCGGGGAGCTGTTTTTT. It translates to CAITRDRGYSNTGELFF.

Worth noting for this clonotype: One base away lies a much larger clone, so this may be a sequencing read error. The CDR3 is CATRASNQPQHF. The CDR3 bases are TGTGCCACCAGGGCTAGCAATCAGCCCCAGCATTTT. The chain employs TRBV6-6 and TRBJ1-5, with D perhaps matching TRBD1 (5 bases). Trimming removed 10 bases from V and 0 bases from J, with 7 bases in between. Germline CDR1 reads MNHNY; CDR2 reads SVGAGI (reference sequence). The CDR3 has 12 amino acids.